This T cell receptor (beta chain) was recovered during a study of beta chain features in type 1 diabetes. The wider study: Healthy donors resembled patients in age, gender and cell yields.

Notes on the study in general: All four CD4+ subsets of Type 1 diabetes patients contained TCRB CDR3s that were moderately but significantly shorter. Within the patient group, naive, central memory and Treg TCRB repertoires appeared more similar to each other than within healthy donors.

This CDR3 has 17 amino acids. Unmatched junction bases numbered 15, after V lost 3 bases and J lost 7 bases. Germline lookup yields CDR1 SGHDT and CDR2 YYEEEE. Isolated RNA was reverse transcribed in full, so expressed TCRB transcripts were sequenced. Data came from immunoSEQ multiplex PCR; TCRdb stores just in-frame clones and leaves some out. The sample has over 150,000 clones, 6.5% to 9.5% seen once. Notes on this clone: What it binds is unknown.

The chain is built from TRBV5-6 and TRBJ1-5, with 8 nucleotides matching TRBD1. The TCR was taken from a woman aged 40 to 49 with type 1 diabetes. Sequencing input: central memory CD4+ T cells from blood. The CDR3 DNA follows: TGTGCCAGCAGCTCGTCCCGGGACAGGATAGGAGGGCAGCCCCAGCATTTT. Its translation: CASSSSRDRIGGQPQHF.